These 16 T cell receptor beta chains share one sample of origin, sequenced in a study of Graves' ophthalmopathy and Graves' hyperthyroidism. RNA transcripts served as template for amplifying TCR beta CDR3 sequences. Amplification began with first-round RT-PCR using HTBI primers, then second-round multiplex PCR was performed. TCRdb called the multiplex PCR reads again in MiXCR, with one record for every CDR3 protein. The sample records about 370,000 distinct CDR3 sequences, about 15% being singletons. Specimen: peripheral blood. These receptors were obtained from an adult woman with stable Graves' hyperthyroidism.

This clonotype was recorded at least ten times. V gene TRBV11-1 combines with J gene TRBJ2-7; TRBD1 matches at 9 bases. The junction had 14 bases not matched to a gene; V was cut back by 8 bases and J by 3 bases. CDR1 is SGHAT, CDR2 FQDESV, per germline (reference sequence). CDR3 size: 16 residues. In DNA, the CDR3 is TGTGCCAGCGTGGCTGGGACAGGGACGGCGGGCTACGAGCAGTACTTC. Its translation is CASVAGTGTAGYEQYF.

This clonotype was seen at least ten times. This chain links TRBV2 with TRBJ2-2; D is undetermined. The CDR3 is 13 amino acids. Germline values: CDR1 SNHLY, CDR2 FYNNEI. The V end was cut by 0 bases, the J end by 7 bases, with 6 bases between. The CDR3 loop reads CASSEARIGELFF. CDR3 sequence (DNA): TGTGCCAGCAGTGAAGCACGGATCGGGGAGCTGTTTTTT.

This clonotype showed up many times. V gene TRBV29-1 combines with J gene TRBJ2-7; unclear D gene. The ends were cut back, 4 bases at V and 0 bases at J, with 13 bases in the middle. This CDR3 region has 14 residues. CDR1 is SQVTM, CDR2 ANQGSEA, per germline. For the CDR3, the DNA is TGCAGCGTTGCCCCCCGACTGAGCTCCTACGAGCAGTACTTC. Translation gives CSVAPRLSSYEQYF.

In its sample, this clonotype was seen a few times. The J gene is TRBJ2-7, the V gene TRBV6-5; the match to TRBD2 covers 7 bases. The V segment lost 1 base and the J segment 6 bases; nucleotides outside the gene matches: 12. Germline CDR1 is MNHEY and CDR2 is SVGAGI. The CDR3 is made up of 16 amino acids. The chain's CDR3 is CASSYFGGGLGPEQYF. The DNA for the CDR3 is TGTGCCAGCAGTTACTTTGGGGGAGGACTAGGTCCCGAGCAGTACTTC.

The chain joins TRBV2 to TRBJ2-1; D not certain. CDR3 length equals 16 residues. Trimming shortened V by 6 bases and J by 3 bases, and 18 bases separated the two germline ends. Per the germline V gene, CDR1 is SNHLY and CDR2 is FYNNEI. CDR3 sequence: CASRERQSLVYNEQFF. The CDR3 DNA follows: TGTGCCAGCAGGGAACGTCAGTCCCTCGTCTACAATGAGCAGTTCTTC.

CDR3 nucleotides: TGCGCCAGCAGCCAAGATCCGGGACTTCGATCTGGGGCCAACGTCCTGACTTTC. Translated, it gives CASSQDPGLRSGANVLTF. The J gene is TRBJ2-6, the V gene TRBV4-3; perhaps TRBD2 as D (6 bases). CDR1 is LGHNA, CDR2 YSLEER, per germline. Trimming shortened V by 0 bases and J by 1 base, and 13 bases separated the two germline ends. The CDR3 runs to 18 residues.

The chain joins TRBV6-1 to TRBJ1-5, with D hard to call. Germline loops: CDR1 MNHNS, CDR2 SASEGT. The CDR3 covers 13 residues. V was shortened by 7 bases and J by 0 bases, with 7 bases between the two germline ends. The CDR3 nucleotides are TGTGCCAGCATACTAAATAGCAATCAGCCCCAGCATTTT. This sequence encodes CASILNSNQPQHF.

The V and J genes are TRBV5-1 and TRBJ1-1, with D possibly matching TRBD1 (5 bases). CDR1 is SGHRS and CDR2 is YFSETQ in the germline V gene. The CDR3 consists of 16 residues. The V end lost 1 base, the J end lost 3 bases, and 16 bases lay between the germline ends. This CDR3 reads CASSLRGTRADTEAFF. CDR3 nucleotides: TGCGCCAGCAGCTTGAGGGGAACGAGGGCGGACACTGAAGCTTTCTTT. Drawing the rest from reference TRBV5-1 and TRBJ1-1, the complete variable domain is KAGVTQTPRYLIKTRGQQVTLSCSPISGHRSVSWYQQTPGQGLQFLFEYFSETQRNKGNFPGRFSGRQFSNSRSEMNVSTLELGDSALYLCASSLRGTRADTEAFFGQGTRLTVV.

This clonotype was found many times. The chain joins TRBV28 to TRBJ2-2; D is ambiguous. The CDR3 length is 13 residues. Trimming took off 6 bases at V and 8 bases at J, with 13 bases between the two ends. The germline CDR1 and CDR2 sequences are MDHEN and SYDVKM. As DNA, the CDR3 is TGTGCCAGCAGACAACAGATTTGGGGGGAGCTGTTTTTT. It codes for CASRQQIWGELFF.

This clonotype was counted ten times or more. The chain has TRBV5-4 and TRBJ2-7, with TRBD2 matching 15 bases. Trimming cost V 0 bases and J 0 bases; bases outside gene matches: 10. Germline CDR1 reads SGHNT; CDR2 reads YYREEE (reference sequence). This CDR3 contains 20 residues. This chain's CDR3 is CASSLGSLGLAGGTSYEQYF. The CDR3 DNA reads TGTGCCAGCAGCTTGGGTTCCCTGGGACTAGCGGGAGGCACCTCCTACGAGCAGTACTTC.

This clonotype was detected ten times or more. The chain has TRBV28 and TRBJ2-5; D is perhaps TRBD1 (6 bases). The germline V gene has CDR1 MDHEN and CDR2 SYDVKM. The CDR3 runs 15 residues. Trimming shortened V by 6 bases and J by 2 bases, and 16 bases separated the two germline ends. The CDR3 reads CASRRGNQGQETQYF. In nucleotides, the CDR3 is TGTGCCAGCAGAAGAGGGAACCAGGGGCAAGAGACCCAGTACTTC.

The chain is built from TRBV27 and TRBJ1-6; D is unresolved. Trimming pared 8 bases from V and 6 bases from J, leaving 20 bases between. This CDR3 comprises 16 residues. The germline V gene encodes CDR1 MNHEY and CDR2 SMNVEV (reference sequence). The CDR3 DNA sequence: TGTGCCAGCCGCTCCCTAGGCCGGGGAACTAATTCACCCCTCCACTTT. It is translated as CASRSLGRGTNSPLHF.

This clonotype was picked up one time. The genes are TRBV6-2 or TRBV6-3 and TRBJ2-7, with TRBD2 matching over 8 bases. The V gene end was trimmed by 3 bases and the J gene end by 7 bases; junction bases not matched to a gene: 8. This CDR3 comprises 14 residues. From germline, CDR1 is MNHEY and CDR2 SVGEGT. CDR3: CASSYFAGGTEQYF. Here the CDR3 DNA reads TGTGCCAGCAGTTATTTCGCGGGGGGTACGGAGCAGTACTTC.

This clonotype occurred many times. The CDR3 coding sequence is TGTGCCAGCAGCCAACGACAGGTCGGCGGGGAGCTGTTTTTT. It specifies CASSQRQVGGELFF. The V call is TRBV3-1, the J call TRBJ2-2; perhaps TRBD1 as D (6 bases). Germline V CDR1 and CDR2: LGHDT, YNNKEL (reference sequence). Deletions cut 2 bases from V and 7 bases from J, with 11 bases between. The CDR3 totals 14 residues. The full variable domain, with the rest looked up from reference TRBV3-1 and TRBJ2-2, is DTAVSQTPKYLVTQMGNDKSIKCEQNLGHDTMYWYKQDSKKFLKIMFSYNNKELIINETVPNRFSPKSPDKAHLNLHINSLELGDSAVYFCASSQRQVGGELFFGEGSRLTVL.

To note about this clonotype: This could be a read error, since a much larger clone is one nucleotide away. CDR3 nucleotide sequence: TGTGCCAGTAGTGGCAGAGTCGGGACTAGCGGGCAGACCTACGAGCAGTACTTC. It translates to CASSGRVGTSGQTYEQYF. This chain connects TRBV19 to TRBJ2-7; 12 nucleotides line up with TRBD2. This CDR3 comprises 18 residues. Unmatched junction bases numbered 13, after V lost 5 bases and J lost 2 bases. Germline V gene data show CDR1 as LNHDA and CDR2 as SQIVND (reference sequence).

This clonotype was observed at least ten times. V usage is TRBV20-1 and J usage is TRBJ2-6, with unresolved D. V was trimmed by 3 bases and J by 0 bases, leaving 6 bases between them. Germline V lookup: CDR1 DFQATT, CDR2 SNEGSKA (reference sequence). CDR3 length equals 14 residues. The CDR3 bases are TGCAGTGCTAGGATCGGCTCTGGGGCCAACGTCCTGACTTTC. This codes for CSARIGSGANVLTF.